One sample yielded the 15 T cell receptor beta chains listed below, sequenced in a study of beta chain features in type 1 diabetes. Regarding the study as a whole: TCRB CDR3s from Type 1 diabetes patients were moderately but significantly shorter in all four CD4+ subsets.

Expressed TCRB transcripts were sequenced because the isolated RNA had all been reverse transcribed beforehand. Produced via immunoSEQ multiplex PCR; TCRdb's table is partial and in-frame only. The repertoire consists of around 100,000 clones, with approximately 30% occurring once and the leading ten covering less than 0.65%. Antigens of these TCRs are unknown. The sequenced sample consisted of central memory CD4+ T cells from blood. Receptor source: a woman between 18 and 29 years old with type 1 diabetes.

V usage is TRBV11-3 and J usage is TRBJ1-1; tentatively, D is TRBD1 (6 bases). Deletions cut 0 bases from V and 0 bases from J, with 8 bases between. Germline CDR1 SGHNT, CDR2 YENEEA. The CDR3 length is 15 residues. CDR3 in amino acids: CASSLDTGMNTEAFF. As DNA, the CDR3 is TGTGCCAGCAGCTTAGATACAGGGATGAACACTGAAGCTTTCTTT.

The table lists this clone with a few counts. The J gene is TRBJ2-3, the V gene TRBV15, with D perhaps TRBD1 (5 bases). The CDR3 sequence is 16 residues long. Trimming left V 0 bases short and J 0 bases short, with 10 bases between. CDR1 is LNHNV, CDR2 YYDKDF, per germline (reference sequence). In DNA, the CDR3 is TGTGCCACCAGCAGAGATAGACAGCTCAGCACAGATACGCAGTATTTT. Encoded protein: CATSRDRQLSTDTQYF.

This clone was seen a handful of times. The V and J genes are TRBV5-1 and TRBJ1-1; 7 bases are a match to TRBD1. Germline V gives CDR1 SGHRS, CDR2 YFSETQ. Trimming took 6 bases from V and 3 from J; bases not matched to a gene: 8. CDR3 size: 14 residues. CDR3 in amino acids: CASTFRGADTEAFF. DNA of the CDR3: TGCGCCAGCACCTTCAGGGGGGCGGACACTGAAGCTTTCTTT. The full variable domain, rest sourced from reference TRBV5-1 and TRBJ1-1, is KAGVTQTPRYLIKTRGQQVTLSCSPISGHRSVSWYQQTPGQGLQFLFEYFSETQRNKGNFPGRFSGRQFSNSRSEMNVSTLELGDSALYLCASTFRGADTEAFFGQGTRLTVV.

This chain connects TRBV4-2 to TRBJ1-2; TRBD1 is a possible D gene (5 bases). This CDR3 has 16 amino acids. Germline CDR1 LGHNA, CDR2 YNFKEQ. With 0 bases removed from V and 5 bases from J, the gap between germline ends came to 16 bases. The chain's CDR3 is CASSQDFNGHRYGYTF. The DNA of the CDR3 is TGTGCCAGCAGCCAAGATTTTAATGGACACCGATATGGCTACACCTTC.

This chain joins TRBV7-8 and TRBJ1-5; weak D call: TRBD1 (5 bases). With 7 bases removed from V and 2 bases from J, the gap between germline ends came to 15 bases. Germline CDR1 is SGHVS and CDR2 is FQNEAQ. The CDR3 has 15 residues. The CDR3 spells CASTVTGGGNQPQHF. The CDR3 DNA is TGTGCCAGCACCGTAACCGGGGGTGGCAATCAGCCCCAGCATTTT.

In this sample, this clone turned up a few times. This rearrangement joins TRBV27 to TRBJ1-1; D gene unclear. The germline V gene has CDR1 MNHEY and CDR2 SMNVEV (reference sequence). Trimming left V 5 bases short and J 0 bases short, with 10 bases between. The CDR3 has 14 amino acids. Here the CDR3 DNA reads TGTGCCAGCAGTACCGACAAGCTGAACACTGAAGCTTTCTTT. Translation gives CASSTDKLNTEAFF.

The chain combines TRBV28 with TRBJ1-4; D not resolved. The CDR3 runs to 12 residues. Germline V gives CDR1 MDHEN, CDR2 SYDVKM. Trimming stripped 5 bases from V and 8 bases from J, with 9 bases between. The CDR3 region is CASSASVEKLFF. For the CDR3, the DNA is TGTGCCAGCAGTGCCTCAGTCGAAAAACTGTTTTTT.

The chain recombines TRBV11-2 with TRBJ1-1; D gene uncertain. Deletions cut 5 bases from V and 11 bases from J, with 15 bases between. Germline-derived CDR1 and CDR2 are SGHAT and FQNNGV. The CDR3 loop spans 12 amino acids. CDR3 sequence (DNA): TGTGCCAGCAGCCCGGAGAGAACGAAGGCTTTCTTT. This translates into CASSPERTKAFF.

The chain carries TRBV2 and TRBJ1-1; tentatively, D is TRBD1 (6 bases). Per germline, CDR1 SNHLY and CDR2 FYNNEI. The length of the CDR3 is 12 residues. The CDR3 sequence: CGGAGDRTEAFF. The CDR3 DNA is TGTGGCGGAGCAGGGGATCGGACTGAAGCTTTCTTT. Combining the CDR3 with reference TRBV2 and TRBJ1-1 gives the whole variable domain EPEVTQTPSHQVTQMGQEVILRCVPISNHLYFYWYRQILGQKVEFLVSFYNNEISEKSEIFDDQFSVERPDGSNFTLKIRSTKLEDSAMYFCGGAGDRTEAFFGQGTRLTVV.

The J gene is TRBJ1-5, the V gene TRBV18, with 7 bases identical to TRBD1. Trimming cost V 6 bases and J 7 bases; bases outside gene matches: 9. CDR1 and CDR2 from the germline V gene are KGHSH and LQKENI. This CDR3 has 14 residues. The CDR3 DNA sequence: TGTGCCAGCTCTCCGGGACAGTTGGAACAGCCCCAGCATTTT. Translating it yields CASSPGQLEQPQHF.

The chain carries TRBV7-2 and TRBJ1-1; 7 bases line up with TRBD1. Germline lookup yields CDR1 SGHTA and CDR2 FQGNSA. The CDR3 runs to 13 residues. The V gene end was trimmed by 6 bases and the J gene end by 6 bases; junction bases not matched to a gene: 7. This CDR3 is CASRNTGVPEAFF. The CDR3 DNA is TGTGCCAGCAGGAATACAGGGGTACCTGAAGCTTTCTTT. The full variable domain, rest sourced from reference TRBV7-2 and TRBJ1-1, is GAGVSQSPSNKVTEKGKDVELRCDPISGHTALYWYRQSLGQGLEFLIYFQGNSAPDKSGLPSDRFSAERTGGSVSTLTIQRTQQEDSAVYLCASRNTGVPEAFFGQGTRLTVV.

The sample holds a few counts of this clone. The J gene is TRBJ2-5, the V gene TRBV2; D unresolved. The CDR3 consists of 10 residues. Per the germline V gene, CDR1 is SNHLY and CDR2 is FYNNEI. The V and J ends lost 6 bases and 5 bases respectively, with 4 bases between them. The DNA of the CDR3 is TGTGCCAGCAGCAGTGAGACCCAGTACTTC. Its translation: CASSSETQYF.

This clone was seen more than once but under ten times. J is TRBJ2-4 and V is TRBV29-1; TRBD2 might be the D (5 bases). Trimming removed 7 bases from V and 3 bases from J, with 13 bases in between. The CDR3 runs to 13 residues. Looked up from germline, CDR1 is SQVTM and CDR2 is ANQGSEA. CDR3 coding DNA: TGCAGCGCCGAGGGTAGTTTCAAAAACATTCAGTACTTC. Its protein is CSAEGSFKNIQYF.

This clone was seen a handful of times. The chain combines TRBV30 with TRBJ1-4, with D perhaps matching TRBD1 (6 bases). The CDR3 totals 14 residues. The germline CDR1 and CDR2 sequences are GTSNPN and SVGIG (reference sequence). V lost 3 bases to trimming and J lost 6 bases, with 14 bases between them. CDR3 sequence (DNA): TGTGCCTGGAGAGAGGGCCAGGGGTATGAAAAACTGTTTTTT. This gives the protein CAWREGQGYEKLFF.

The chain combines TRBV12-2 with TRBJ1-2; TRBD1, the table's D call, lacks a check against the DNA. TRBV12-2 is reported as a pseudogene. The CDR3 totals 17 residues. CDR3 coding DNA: TGTGCAAGTCGCCCACCCTTGACAGGGGGCGGGAAGAATGGCTACACCTTC. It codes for CASRPPLTGGGKNGYTF.